The source of this TCR beta chain is a study of breast tumors, draining lymph nodes, adjacent tissues. TCRdb recomputed calls from the multiplex PCR reads with MiXCR, one row per CDR3 protein. The table lists about 140,000 distinct CDR3 sequences, over 25% of them singletons, with around 2.3% in the top ten. This clonotype was recorded many times. Its antigen remains unknown. Germline V gene data show CDR1 as MDHEN and CDR2 as SYDVKM. V shed 5 bases and J 8 bases; nucleotides not matched to a gene: 5. This CDR3 region has 13 residues. Axillary draining lymph nodes of breast cancer patients supplied the node samples. Overall study results and limits: Tumor T cell lymph node origin was a supported hypothesis, not proven. Tumor TCR diversity was below lymph nodes but above nontumor tissue.

Material for sequencing was axillary lymph node tissue. The clonotype originates from a female donor with breast cancer. Some clones in this sample may be carry-over from other donors' samples. The V and J genes are TRBV28 and TRBJ1-4; TRBD1 matches at 7 bases. The CDR3 coding sequence is TGTGCCAGCAGTACAGGGGTTGGGGAAAAACTGTTTTTT. It yields the protein CASSTGVGEKLFF.